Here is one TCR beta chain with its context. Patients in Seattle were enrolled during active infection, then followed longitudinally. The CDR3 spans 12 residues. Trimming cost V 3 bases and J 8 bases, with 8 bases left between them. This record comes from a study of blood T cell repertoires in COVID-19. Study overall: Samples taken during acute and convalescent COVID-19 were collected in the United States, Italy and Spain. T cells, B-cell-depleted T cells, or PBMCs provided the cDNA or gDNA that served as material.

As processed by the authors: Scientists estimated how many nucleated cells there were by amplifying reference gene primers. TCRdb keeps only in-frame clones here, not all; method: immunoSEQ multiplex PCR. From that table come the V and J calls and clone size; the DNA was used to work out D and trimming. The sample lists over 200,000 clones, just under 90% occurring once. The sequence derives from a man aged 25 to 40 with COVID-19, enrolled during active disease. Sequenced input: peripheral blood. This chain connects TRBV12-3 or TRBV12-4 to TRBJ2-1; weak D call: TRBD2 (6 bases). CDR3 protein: CASSFSGDEQFF. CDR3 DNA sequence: TGTGCCAGCAGTTTTTCGGGGGATGAGCAGTTCTTC.